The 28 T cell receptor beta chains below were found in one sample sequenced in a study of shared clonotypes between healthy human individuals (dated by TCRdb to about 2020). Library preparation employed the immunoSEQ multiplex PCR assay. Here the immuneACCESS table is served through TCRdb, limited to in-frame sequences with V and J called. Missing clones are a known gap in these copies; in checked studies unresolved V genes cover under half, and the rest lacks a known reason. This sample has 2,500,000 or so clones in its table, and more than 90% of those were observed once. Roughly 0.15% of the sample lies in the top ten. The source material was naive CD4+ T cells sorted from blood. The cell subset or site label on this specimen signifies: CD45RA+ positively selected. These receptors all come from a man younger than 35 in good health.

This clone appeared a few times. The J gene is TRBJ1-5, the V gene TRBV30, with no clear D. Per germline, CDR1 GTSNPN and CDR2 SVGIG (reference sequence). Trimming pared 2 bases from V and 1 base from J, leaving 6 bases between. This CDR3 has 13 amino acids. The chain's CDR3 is CAWSILSNQPQHF. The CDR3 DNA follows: TGTGCCTGGAGTATTTTAAGCAATCAGCCCCAGCATTTT.

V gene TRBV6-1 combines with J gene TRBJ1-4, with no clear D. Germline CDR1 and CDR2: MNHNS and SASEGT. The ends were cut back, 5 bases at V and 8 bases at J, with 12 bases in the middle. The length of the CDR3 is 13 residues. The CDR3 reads CASSRGPREKLFF. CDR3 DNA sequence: TGTGCCAGCAGTAGAGGGCCAAGGGAAAAACTGTTTTTT.

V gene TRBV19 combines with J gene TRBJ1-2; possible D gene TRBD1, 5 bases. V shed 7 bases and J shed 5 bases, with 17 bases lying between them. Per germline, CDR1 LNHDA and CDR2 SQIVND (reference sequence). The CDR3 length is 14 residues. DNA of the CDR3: TGTGCCAGTACCTCCGGGTCGGGGCCTTATGGCTACACCTTC. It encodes CASTSGSGPYGYTF. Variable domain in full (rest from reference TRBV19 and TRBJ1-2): DGGITQSPKYLFRKEGQNVTLSCEQNLNHDAMYWYRQDPGQGLRLIYYSQIVNDFQKGDIAEGYSVSREKKESFPLTVTSAQKNPTAFYLCASTSGSGPYGYTFGSGTRLTVV.

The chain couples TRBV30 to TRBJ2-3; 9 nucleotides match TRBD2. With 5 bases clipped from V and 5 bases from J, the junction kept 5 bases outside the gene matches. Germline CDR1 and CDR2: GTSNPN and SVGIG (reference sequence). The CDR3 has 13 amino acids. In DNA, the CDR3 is TGTGCCTGGGCGATGCGGGGGGGAGATACGCAGTATTTT. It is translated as CAWAMRGGDTQYF.

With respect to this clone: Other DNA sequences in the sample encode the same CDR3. The CDR3: CASSLSRGAYEQYF. DNA of the CDR3: TGTGCCAGCAGCCTCTCCCGTGGGGCCTACGAGCAGTACTTC. J is TRBJ2-7 and V is TRBV7-2, with D unclear. The V end lost 5 bases, the J end lost 2 bases, and 13 bases lay between the germline ends. CDR3 length: 14 residues. The germline V gene encodes CDR1 SGHTA and CDR2 FQGNSA.

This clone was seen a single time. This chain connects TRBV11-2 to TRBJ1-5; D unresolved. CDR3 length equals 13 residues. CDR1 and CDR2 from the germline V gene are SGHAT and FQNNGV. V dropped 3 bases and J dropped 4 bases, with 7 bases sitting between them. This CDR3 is CASSFNGNQPQHF. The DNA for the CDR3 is TGTGCCAGCAGCTTTAACGGTAATCAGCCCCAGCATTTT.

The CDR3 DNA reads as TGTGCCACAAAGAGAAACTTCGACTCTGGAAACACCATATATTTT. Its translation is CATKRNFDSGNTIYF. This chain connects TRBV27 to TRBJ1-3, with D unresolved. Germline V gene sequence: CDR1 MNHEY, CDR2 SMNVEV (reference sequence). V was trimmed by 10 bases and J by 0 bases, leaving 16 bases between them. CDR3 length: 15 residues.

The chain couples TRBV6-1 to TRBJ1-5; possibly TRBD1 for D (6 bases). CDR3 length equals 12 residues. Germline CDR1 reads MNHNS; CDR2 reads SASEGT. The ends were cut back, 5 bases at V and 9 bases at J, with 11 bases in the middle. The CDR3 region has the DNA TGTGCCAGCAGTCTAGGGGGGGGGCCCCAGCATTTT. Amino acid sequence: CASSLGGGPQHF.

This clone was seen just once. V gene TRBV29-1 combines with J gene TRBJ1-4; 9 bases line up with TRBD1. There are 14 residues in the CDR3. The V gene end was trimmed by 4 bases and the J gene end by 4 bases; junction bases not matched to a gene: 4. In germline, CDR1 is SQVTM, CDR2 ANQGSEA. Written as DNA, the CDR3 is TGCAGCGTTGCGTTGGGACAGGGTAATGAAAAACTGTTTTTT. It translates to CSVALGQGNEKLFF.

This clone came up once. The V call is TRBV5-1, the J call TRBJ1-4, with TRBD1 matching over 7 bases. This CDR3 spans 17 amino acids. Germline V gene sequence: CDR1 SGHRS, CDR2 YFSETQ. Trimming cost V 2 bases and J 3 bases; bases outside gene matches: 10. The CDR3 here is CASSFGGQTGPNEKLFF. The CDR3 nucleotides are TGCGCCAGCAGCTTCGGTGGGCAGACAGGGCCTAATGAAAAACTGTTTTTT.

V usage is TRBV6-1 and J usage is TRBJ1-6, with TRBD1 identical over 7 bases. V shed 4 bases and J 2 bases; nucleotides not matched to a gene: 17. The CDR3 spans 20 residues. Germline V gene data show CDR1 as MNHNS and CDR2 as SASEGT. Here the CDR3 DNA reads TGTGCCAGCAGTGCTACACGACAGGGAAAAGTGGCCACCTATAATTCACCCCTCCACTTT. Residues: CASSATRQGKVATYNSPLHF.

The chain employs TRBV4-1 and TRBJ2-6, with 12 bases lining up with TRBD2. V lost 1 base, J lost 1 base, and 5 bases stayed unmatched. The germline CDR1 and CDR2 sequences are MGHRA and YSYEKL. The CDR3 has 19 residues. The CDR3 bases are TGCGCCAGCAGCCAAGCTAGCGGGGGGGCCCAATCTGGGGCCAACGTCCTGACTTTC. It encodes CASSQASGGAQSGANVLTF.

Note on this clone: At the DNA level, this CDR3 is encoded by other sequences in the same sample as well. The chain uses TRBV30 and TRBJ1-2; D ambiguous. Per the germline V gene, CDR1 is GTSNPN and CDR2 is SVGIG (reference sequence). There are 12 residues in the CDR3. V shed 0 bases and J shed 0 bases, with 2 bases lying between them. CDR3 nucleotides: TGTGCCTGGAGTGTCACTAACTATGGCTACACCTTC. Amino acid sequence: CAWSVTNYGYTF.

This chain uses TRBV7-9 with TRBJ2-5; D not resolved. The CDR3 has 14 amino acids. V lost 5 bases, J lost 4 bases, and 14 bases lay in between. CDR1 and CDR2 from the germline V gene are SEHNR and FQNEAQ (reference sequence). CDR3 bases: TGTGCCAGCAGCCCCGAAACGTTCCCAGAGACCCAGTACTTC. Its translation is CASSPETFPETQYF.

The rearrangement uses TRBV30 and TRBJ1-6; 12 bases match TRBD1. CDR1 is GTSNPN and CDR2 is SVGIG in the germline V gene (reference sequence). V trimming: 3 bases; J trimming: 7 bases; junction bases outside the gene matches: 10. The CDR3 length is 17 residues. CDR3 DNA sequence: TGTGCCTGGAGGGGAACCGGGACAGGGGGCATCAATTCACCCCTCCACTTT. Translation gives CAWRGTGTGGINSPLHF.

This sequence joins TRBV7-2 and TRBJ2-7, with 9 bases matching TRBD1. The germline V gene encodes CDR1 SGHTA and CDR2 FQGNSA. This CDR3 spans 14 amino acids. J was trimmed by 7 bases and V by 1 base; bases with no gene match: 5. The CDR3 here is CASSLVGQGGEQYF. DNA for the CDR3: TGTGCCAGCAGCTTAGTGGGACAGGGTGGTGAGCAGTACTTC.

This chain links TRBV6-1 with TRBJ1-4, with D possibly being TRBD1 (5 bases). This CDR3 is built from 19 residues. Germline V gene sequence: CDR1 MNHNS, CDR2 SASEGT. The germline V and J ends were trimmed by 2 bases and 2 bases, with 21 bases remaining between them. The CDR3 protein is CASSETLRLGGGTNEKLFF. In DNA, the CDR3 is TGTGCCAGCAGTGAAACTCTCCGTCTCGGGGGAGGCACTAATGAAAAACTGTTTTTT.

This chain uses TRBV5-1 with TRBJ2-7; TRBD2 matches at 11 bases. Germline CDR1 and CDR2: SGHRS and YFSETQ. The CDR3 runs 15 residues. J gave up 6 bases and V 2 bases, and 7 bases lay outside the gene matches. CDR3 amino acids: CASSLLAGGPGEQYF. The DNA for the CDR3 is TGCGCCAGCAGCTTATTAGCGGGGGGGCCAGGCGAGCAGTACTTC.

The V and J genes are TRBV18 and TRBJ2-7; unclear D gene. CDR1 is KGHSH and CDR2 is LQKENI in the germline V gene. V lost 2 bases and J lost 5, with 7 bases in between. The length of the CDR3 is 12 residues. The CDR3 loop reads CASSPMSDEQYF. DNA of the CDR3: TGTGCCAGCTCACCAATGAGCGACGAGCAGTACTTC.

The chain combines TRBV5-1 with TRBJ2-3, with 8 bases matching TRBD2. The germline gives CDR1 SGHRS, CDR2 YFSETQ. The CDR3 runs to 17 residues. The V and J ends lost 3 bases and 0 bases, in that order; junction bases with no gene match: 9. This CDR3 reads CASSSRGGDASTDTQYF. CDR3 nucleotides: TGCGCCAGCAGCTCCCGGGGGGGGGATGCCAGCACAGATACGCAGTATTTT.

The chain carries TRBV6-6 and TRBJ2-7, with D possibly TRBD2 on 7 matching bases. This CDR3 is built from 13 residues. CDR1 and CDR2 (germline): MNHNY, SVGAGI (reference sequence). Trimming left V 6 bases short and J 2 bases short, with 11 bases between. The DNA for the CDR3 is TGTGCCAGCAGAGGGGGGGGACCCTACGAGCAGTACTTC. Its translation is CASRGGGPYEQYF.

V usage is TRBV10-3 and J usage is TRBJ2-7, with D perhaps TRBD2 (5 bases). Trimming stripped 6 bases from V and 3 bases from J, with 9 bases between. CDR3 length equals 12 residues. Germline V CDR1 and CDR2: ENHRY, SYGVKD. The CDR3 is CAISEGHYEQYF. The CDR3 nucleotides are TGTGCCATCAGCGAGGGCCACTACGAGCAGTACTTC.

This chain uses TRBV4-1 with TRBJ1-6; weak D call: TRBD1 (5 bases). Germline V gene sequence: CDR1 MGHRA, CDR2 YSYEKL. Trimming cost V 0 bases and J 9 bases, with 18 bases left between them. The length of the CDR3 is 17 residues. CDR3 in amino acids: CASSQDGVGTVLSPLHF. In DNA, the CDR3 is TGCGCCAGCAGCCAAGATGGTGTCGGGACGGTACTTTCACCCCTCCACTTT.

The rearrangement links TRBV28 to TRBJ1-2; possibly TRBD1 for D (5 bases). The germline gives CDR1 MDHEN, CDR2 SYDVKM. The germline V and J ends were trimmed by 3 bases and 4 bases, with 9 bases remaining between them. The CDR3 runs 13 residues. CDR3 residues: CASSFGAVYGYTF. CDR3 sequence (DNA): TGTGCCAGCAGTTTTGGGGCAGTCTATGGCTACACCTTC.

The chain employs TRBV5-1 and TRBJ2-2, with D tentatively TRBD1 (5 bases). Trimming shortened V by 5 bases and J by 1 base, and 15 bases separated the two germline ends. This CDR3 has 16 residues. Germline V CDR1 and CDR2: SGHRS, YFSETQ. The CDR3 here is CASRSAIGQNTGELFF. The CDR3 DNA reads TGCGCCAGCAGATCCGCCATCGGACAGAACACCGGGGAGCTGTTTTTT. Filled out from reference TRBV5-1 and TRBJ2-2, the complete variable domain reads KAGVTQTPRYLIKTRGQQVTLSCSPISGHRSVSWYQQTPGQGLQFLFEYFSETQRNKGNFPGRFSGRQFSNSRSEMNVSTLELGDSALYLCASRSAIGQNTGELFFGEGSRLTVL.

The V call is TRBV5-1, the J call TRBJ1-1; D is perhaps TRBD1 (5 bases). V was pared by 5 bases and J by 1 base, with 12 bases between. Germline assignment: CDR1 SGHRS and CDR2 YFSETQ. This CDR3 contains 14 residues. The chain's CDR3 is CASSRGRENTEAFF. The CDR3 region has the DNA TGCGCCAGCAGTAGGGGACGGGAGAACACTGAAGCTTTCTTT.

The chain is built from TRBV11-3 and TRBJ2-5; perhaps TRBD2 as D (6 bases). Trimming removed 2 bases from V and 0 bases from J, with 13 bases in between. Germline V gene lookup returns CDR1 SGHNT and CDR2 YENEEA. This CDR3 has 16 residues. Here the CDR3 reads CASSLSGGDNQETQYF. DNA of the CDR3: TGTGCCAGCAGCTTATCTGGCGGGGATAACCAAGAGACCCAGTACTTC.

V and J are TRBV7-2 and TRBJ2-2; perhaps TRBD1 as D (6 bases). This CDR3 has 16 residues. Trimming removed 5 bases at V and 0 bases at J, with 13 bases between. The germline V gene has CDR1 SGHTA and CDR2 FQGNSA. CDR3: CASSKTGGANTGELFF. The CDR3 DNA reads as TGTGCCAGCAGCAAGACAGGCGGCGCGAACACCGGGGAGCTGTTTTTT.